These 8 T cell receptor beta chains share one sample of origin, sequenced in a study of blood T cell repertoires in COVID-19. The table came from immunoSEQ multiplex PCR; TCRdb's copy has only in-frame clones and leaves some out. The sample includes around 170,000 clones, under 85% of them seen just once. Material: peripheral blood. The origin of the receptors is a woman aged 40-49 years with acute or convalescent COVID-19.

The chain employs TRBV4-1 and TRBJ2-1; possibly TRBD1 for D (5 bases). Trimming removed 1 base at V and 6 bases at J, with 13 bases between. This CDR3 has 15 amino acids. Germline values: CDR1 MGHRA, CDR2 YSYEKL. The CDR3 region has the DNA TGCGCCAGCAGCCAAGCTGGCGGCAGGGTCAATGAGCAGTTCTTC. Its protein product is CASSQAGGRVNEQFF.

This sequence joins TRBV3-1 (or the pseudogene TRBV3-2) and TRBJ2-2; TRBD1 agrees at 10 bases. Germline CDR1 LGHDT, CDR2 YNNKEL (reference sequence). CDR3 length: 16 amino acids. J lost 6 bases, V lost 3 bases, and 7 bases had no gene match. CDR3 sequence (DNA): TGTGCCAGCAGCCAGGGGGGACAGGGGTTGGCCGGGGAGCTGTTTTTT. Protein product: CASSQGGQGLAGELFF.

V usage is TRBV7-2 and J usage is TRBJ2-1; 12 positions agree with TRBD2. The germline CDR1 and CDR2 sequences are SGHTA and FQGNSA. This CDR3 comprises 16 residues. Trimming took 5 bases from V and 7 from J; bases not matched to a gene: 9. The chain's CDR3 is CASSLGRTSGINEQFF. CDR3 coding DNA: TGTGCCAGCAGCCTGGGGCGGACTAGCGGGATAAATGAGCAGTTCTTC.

This clone was detected once. This chain links TRBV29-1 with TRBJ2-5; a possible D gene is TRBD2 (5 bases). Germline V gene sequence: CDR1 SQVTM, CDR2 ANQGSEA. The CDR3 length is 15 residues. Deletions cut 4 bases from V and 5 bases from J, with 20 bases between. CDR3 nucleotides: TGCAGCGTTGTTGGGCTAGCAGCCAAGAGTGAGACCCAGTACTTC. Translated, it gives CSVVGLAAKSETQYF.

V usage is TRBV5-1 and J usage is TRBJ1-3; D ambiguous. The CDR3 is made up of 13 amino acids. V dropped 0 bases and J dropped 4 bases, with 5 bases sitting between them. CDR1 is SGHRS and CDR2 is YFSETQ in the germline V gene. CDR3 sequence reads: CASSLAGGNTIYF. As DNA, the CDR3 is TGCGCCAGCAGCTTGGCCGGGGGAAACACCATATATTTT.

Written as DNA, the CDR3 is TGTGCCAGCAGCTTGGTAGGGGGTATGGTCAATGAGCAGTTCTTC. Protein sequence: CASSLVGGMVNEQFF. The chain links TRBV5-4 to TRBJ2-1; D may be TRBD1 (6 bases). This CDR3 is built from 15 residues. V was shortened by 0 bases and J by 6 bases, with 13 bases between the two germline ends. Germline V lookup: CDR1 SGHNT, CDR2 YYREEE (reference sequence).

In this sample, this clone turned up a few times. The chain recombines TRBV27 with TRBJ2-1, with D possibly matching TRBD1 (5 bases). Germline values: CDR1 MNHEY, CDR2 SMNVEV (reference sequence). V was clipped by 10 bases and J by 5 bases, with 12 bases between them. The CDR3 sequence is 12 residues long. The CDR3 DNA sequence: TGTGCCACCCGAAGGGGTCACAATGAGCAGTTCTTC. Protein sequence: CATRRGHNEQFF.

This rearrangement joins TRBV27 to TRBJ2-7; tentatively, D is TRBD1 (5 bases). Trimming stripped 7 bases from V and 6 bases from J, with 13 bases between. This CDR3 is built from 12 residues. Per the germline V gene, CDR1 is MNHEY and CDR2 is SMNVEV (reference sequence). The CDR3 spells CASKAGNREQYF. For the CDR3, the DNA is TGTGCCAGCAAAGCAGGGAATCGCGAGCAGTACTTC.